The following is a TCR beta chain sequence with its context. CDR3 length equals 15 residues. V gave up 7 bases and J gave up 3 bases, with 18 bases separating them. Germline V gene lookup returns CDR1 SEHNR and CDR2 FQNEAQ (reference sequence). These data originate in a study of blood T cell repertoires in COVID-19. Study details: COVID-19 samples, acute and convalescent, were from the United States, Italy and Spain. PBMCs, B-cell-depleted T cells, or T cells provided the cDNA or gDNA that made up the material.

In the study's own analysis: It was from reference gene primer amplification that nucleated cell counts were estimated. Repertoires were generated with immunoSEQ multiplex PCR, while TCRdb's copy carries only in-frame clones and drops some. V, J and clone size are taken as reported in that table, and D and trimming were inferred from the DNA itself. The sample shows 220,000 or so clones, around 82% of them seen only once. Specimen: peripheral blood. The gene calls are TRBV7-9 and TRBJ2-5, with D possibly TRBD2 on 6 matching bases. The clonotype originates from a woman aged 80 or older with acute or convalescent COVID-19. As DNA, the CDR3 is TGTGCCAGCACCCCCGGGGGACCCCTAAAAGAGACCCAGTACTTC. Amino acids: CASTPGGPLKETQYF.